Presented here are 16 T cell receptor beta chains from one specimen sequenced in a study of T cell responses to AZD1222 COVID-19 vaccine (dated by TCRdb to the early 2020s). The time point label corresponds to: baseline before first vaccination. To prepare the library, the immunoSEQ multiplex PCR assay was applied. The source is immuneACCESS, and TCRdb retained only in-frame sequences with V and J called. Part of the clones is not carried over; for the studies checked, unresolved V genes explain less than half of this, and the remainder is unexplained. Recorded for this sample are 96,000 or so clones; roughly 90% of them occurred a single time. The ten largest clones represent 26% of the sample. The input for sequencing was peripheral blood, taken on day 0 of AZD1222 vaccination. Source of these receptors: an adult in good health.

The CDR3: CATRAAANEKLFF. The DNA of the CDR3 is TGCGCCACCAGGGCCGCCGCTAATGAAAAACTGTTTTTT. The rearrangement joins TRBV5-1 to TRBJ1-4, with a weak D call TRBD1 (5 bases). The CDR3 contains 13 residues. Germline V CDR1 and CDR2: SGHRS, YFSETQ. Trimming took 9 bases from V and 3 from J, leaving 12 bases between them.

V gene TRBV6-1 combines with J gene TRBJ2-4; 7 bases are a match to TRBD1. CDR1 is MNHNS, CDR2 SASEGT, per germline. This CDR3 comprises 16 residues. J was trimmed by 3 bases and V by 2 bases; bases with no gene match: 7. The CDR3 DNA reads TGTGCCAGCAGTGAAAAAAGGGGGCTGGGCAAAAACATTCAGTACTTC. This sequence encodes CASSEKRGLGKNIQYF.

J is TRBJ2-7 and V is TRBV6-2 or TRBV6-3, with 7 bases identical to TRBD2. This CDR3 spans 15 amino acids. V trimming: 1 base; J trimming: 2 bases; junction bases outside the gene matches: 5. The germline gives CDR1 MNHEY, CDR2 SVGEGT. CDR3 coding DNA: TGTGCCAGCAGTTACTGGCGGGAGCTCACCTACGAGCAGTACTTC. As protein: CASSYWRELTYEQYF.

This chain uses TRBV9 with TRBJ1-6, with D possibly being TRBD1 (6 bases). V was clipped by 4 bases and J by 6 bases, with 20 bases between them. The CDR3 runs 17 residues. The germline V gene encodes CDR1 SGDLS and CDR2 YYNGEE. CDR3 sequence reads: CASSPPTGRKGNSPLHF. For the CDR3, the DNA is TGTGCCAGCAGCCCCCCCACAGGGAGAAAAGGTAATTCACCCCTCCACTTT.

The V and J genes are TRBV7-2 and TRBJ2-7, with D unresolved. V gave up 2 bases and J gave up 2 bases, with 10 bases separating them. The germline CDR1 and CDR2 sequences are SGHTA and FQGNSA. The CDR3 consists of 14 residues. CDR3 sequence reads: CASSLFISTYEQYF. The CDR3 DNA is TGTGCCAGCAGCTTATTCATTAGTACCTACGAGCAGTACTTC.

This clone appeared a single time. V gene TRBV20-1 combines with J gene TRBJ2-3; maybe TRBD2 (6 bases). Germline CDR1 DFQATT, CDR2 SNEGSKA (reference sequence). V was trimmed by 3 bases and J by 12 bases, leaving 13 bases between them. The CDR3 spans 11 residues. The CDR3 sequence: CSARPSGFQYF. CDR3 bases: TGCAGTGCTAGGCCCAGCGGGTTTCAGTATTTT.

The chain carries TRBV5-5 and TRBJ1-2; D gene ambiguous. Trimming took 1 base from V and 2 from J, leaving 12 bases between them. Per germline, CDR1 SGHKS and CDR2 YYEKEE (reference sequence). The CDR3 runs 15 residues. The CDR3 region has the DNA TGTGCCAGCAGCTTGAGTATATCACAGAACTATGGCTACACCTTC. It encodes CASSLSISQNYGYTF.

This clone has only one observation. This chain links TRBV2 with TRBJ2-5, with TRBD1 matching 11 bases. CDR3 size: 15 residues. Unmatched junction bases numbered 8, after V lost 6 bases and J lost 5 bases. Germline V lookup: CDR1 SNHLY, CDR2 FYNNEI. In DNA form, the CDR3 reads TGTGCCAGCAGGAGGACAGGGGGCAGTGGGGAGACCCAGTACTTC. This sequence encodes CASRRTGGSGETQYF.

The CDR3 here is CAIRPGVRGVEYEQYF. The CDR3 region has the DNA TGTGCCATCAGACCGGGAGTTAGGGGGGTGGAGTACGAGCAGTACTTC. The chain has TRBV10-3 and TRBJ2-7, with D perhaps matching TRBD1 or TRBD2 (6 bases each). Germline assignment: CDR1 ENHRY and CDR2 SYGVKD. V was pared by 6 bases and J by 4 bases, with 22 bases between. The CDR3 contains 16 residues.

J is TRBJ1-1 and V is TRBV27; no clear D. The V end was cut by 6 bases, the J end by 6 bases, with 23 bases between. Germline CDR1 and CDR2: MNHEY and SMNVEV (reference sequence). The CDR3 loop spans 16 amino acids. The CDR3 here is CASSPPSVAGGSEAFF. DNA for the CDR3: TGTGCCAGCAGCCCCCCAAGCGTGGCAGGCGGGTCTGAAGCTTTCTTT.

This chain joins TRBV7-2 and TRBJ2-3; 15 bases fit TRBD2. This CDR3 comprises 19 residues. The ends lost 0 bases at V and 3 bases at J; junction bases unmatched: 7. Germline V lookup: CDR1 SGHTA, CDR2 FQGNSA. CDR3 loop: CASSLALWTSGRVTDTQYF. DNA for the CDR3: TGTGCCAGCAGCTTAGCGCTGTGGACTAGCGGGAGGGTGACAGATACGCAGTATTTT.

The gene calls are TRBV28 and TRBJ2-3; D remains unclear. Germline V lookup: CDR1 MDHEN, CDR2 SYDVKM. This CDR3 spans 15 amino acids. With 2 bases removed from V and 3 bases from J, the gap between germline ends came to 12 bases. In nucleotides, the CDR3 is TGTGCCAGCAGTTTAGGTCAGGAGCTAACAGATACGCAGTATTTT. It codes for CASSLGQELTDTQYF.

The chain is built from TRBV5-6 and TRBJ1-6; 8 bases line up with TRBD1. The CDR3 consists of 19 residues. The germline CDR1 and CDR2 sequences are SGHDT and YYEEEE. The J segment lost 3 bases and the V segment lost 1 base, leaving 12 bases of the junction unmatched. The CDR3 here is CASSLSPGQGKNYNSPLHF. For the CDR3, the DNA is TGTGCCAGCAGCTTGTCCCCCGGACAGGGTAAAAACTATAATTCACCCCTCCACTTT.

This chain links TRBV5-8 with TRBJ1-5; a possible D gene is TRBD1 (5 bases). V was shortened by 0 bases and J by 4 bases, with 11 bases between the two germline ends. CDR1 and CDR2 (germline): SGHTS, YDEGEE. The CDR3 totals 15 residues. The CDR3: CASSLVGTPNQPQHF. CDR3 coding DNA: TGTGCCAGCAGCTTGGTCGGGACCCCGAATCAGCCCCAGCATTTT.

The chain combines TRBV7-2 with TRBJ2-1, with 8 positions matching TRBD2. This CDR3 spans 17 amino acids. Germline V lookup: CDR1 SGHTA, CDR2 FQGNSA. V was clipped by 5 bases and J by 6 bases; unmatched bases: 15. CDR3 bases: TGTGCCAGCAGCCTCCTTCGGGCGGGAGGTAGGGCCAATGAGCAGTTCTTC. Encoded protein: CASSLLRAGGRANEQFF.

This chain joins TRBV5-6 and TRBJ1-2; weak D call: TRBD1 (5 bases). Germline values: CDR1 SGHDT, CDR2 YYEEEE. The CDR3 is 12 residues long. Trimming took off 7 bases at V and 2 bases at J, with 9 bases between the two ends. The CDR3 loop reads CASCRENYGYTF. CDR3 nucleotides: TGTGCCAGCTGCAGGGAGAACTATGGCTACACCTTC.